This entry describes one T cell receptor (beta chain). These data come from a study of blood T cell repertoires in COVID-19. Whole-study context: The samples span acute and convalescent COVID-19 from the United States, Italy and Spain. T cells, B-cell-depleted T cells, or PBMCs provided the cDNA or gDNA that served as material.

After removal of 2 bases from V and 4 bases from J, the junction contained 8 bases not matched to a gene. Per the germline V gene, CDR1 is MGHRA and CDR2 is YSYEKL. The CDR3 extends over 17 amino acids. Methods used by the authors: Scientists estimated how many nucleated cells there were by amplifying reference gene primers. Sequencing used immunoSEQ multiplex PCR; TCRdb keeps in-frame clones, though not all of them. V, J and clone size reflect that table, while D and trimming were determined from the DNA. In the table there are over 150,000 clones, around 83% of which are singletons. This receptor was obtained from a human donor in a cohort sampled during active COVID-19. The chain couples TRBV4-1 to TRBJ2-3; 11 positions agree with TRBD2. Sample: peripheral blood. CDR3: CASSQILAGVRSDTQYF. In nucleotides, the CDR3 is TGCGCCAGCAGCCAAATACTAGCGGGAGTTAGATCAGATACGCAGTATTTT.